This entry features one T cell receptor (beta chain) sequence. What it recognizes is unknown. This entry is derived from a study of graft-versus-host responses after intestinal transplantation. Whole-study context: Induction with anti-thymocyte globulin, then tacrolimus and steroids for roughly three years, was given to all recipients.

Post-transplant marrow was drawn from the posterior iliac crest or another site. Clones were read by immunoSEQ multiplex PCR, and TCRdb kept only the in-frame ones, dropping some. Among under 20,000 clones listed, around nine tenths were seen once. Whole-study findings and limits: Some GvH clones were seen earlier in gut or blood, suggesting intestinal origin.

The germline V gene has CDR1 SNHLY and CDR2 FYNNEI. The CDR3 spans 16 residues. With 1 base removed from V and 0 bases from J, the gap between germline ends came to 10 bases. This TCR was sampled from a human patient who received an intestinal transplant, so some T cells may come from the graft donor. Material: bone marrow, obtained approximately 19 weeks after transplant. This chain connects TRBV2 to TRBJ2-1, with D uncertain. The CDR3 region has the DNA TGTGCCAGCAGTGAAGGACTGGACGACTCCTACAATGAGCAGTTCTTC. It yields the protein CASSEGLDDSYNEQFF.